This TCR beta chain was documented in a study of early T cells in non-severe SARS-CoV-2 infection. Study as a whole: Chains from this unsorted whole-blood bulk RNA could not be paired. Regarding the study as a whole: Reliance on VDJdb matching favored anti-spike CD8 responses; private and CD4 specificities were missed.

cDNA molecules, individually, were tagged with unique molecular identifiers. TCRdb reanalysed the 5' RACE reads using MiXCR and keeps one entry per CDR3 protein. The sample holds about 21,000 distinct CDR3 sequences, roughly 5.6% seen once. Points on this clonotype: Antigen: not known.

The CDR3 is 14 residues long. CDR1 and CDR2 from the germline V gene are DFQATT and SNEGSKA (reference sequence). V lost 4 bases, J lost 1 base, and 5 bases stayed unmatched. This receptor was obtained from an adult who was a healthcare worker with PCR-confirmed SARS-CoV-2 infection or an uninfected control (not recorded which). This chain joins TRBV20-1 and TRBJ2-3, with 7 bases lining up with TRBD1. Sequencing used whole blood, obtained at baseline. CDR3 coding DNA: TGCAGTGCTACCCCCGGGACAGGCACAGATACGCAGTATTTT. Translating gives CSATPGTGTDTQYF.